This T cell receptor (beta chain) came from a study of T cell repertoires in cytomegalovirus infection. Study overall: Based on public TCR beta signatures, there were indications of CMV infection and of a matching HLA type. Study-wide points: Dominating the ex vivo response were TCR beta clonotypes that were CMV-specific and HLA-C-restricted. Frequencies of public TCR beta families were cumulated, and this identified carriers of CMV plus the relevant HLA.

TCRdb called the reads again in MiXCR, with one record for every CDR3 protein. This sample carries about 120,000 distinct CDR3 sequences, over 9% of them seen once, and the ten largest clones take over 25%. Comment on this clonotype: Its antigen is not identified.

Trimming left V 7 bases short and J 4 bases short, with 14 bases between. Germline V CDR1 and CDR2: DFQATT, SNEGSKA (reference sequence). The length of the CDR3 is 13 residues. The J gene is TRBJ1-3, the V gene TRBV20-1; D perhaps matches TRBD1 (5 bases). This clonotype was sampled from a human donor in good health (CMV status not recorded). Some clones in this sample may be carry-over from other donors' samples. The material sequenced was PBMCs, sequenced either directly or after in vitro stimulation (not recorded which). The CDR3 sequence is CSVEAGAGNTIYF. Here the CDR3 DNA reads TGCAGTGTTGAGGCCGGGGCCGGAAACACCATATATTTT.